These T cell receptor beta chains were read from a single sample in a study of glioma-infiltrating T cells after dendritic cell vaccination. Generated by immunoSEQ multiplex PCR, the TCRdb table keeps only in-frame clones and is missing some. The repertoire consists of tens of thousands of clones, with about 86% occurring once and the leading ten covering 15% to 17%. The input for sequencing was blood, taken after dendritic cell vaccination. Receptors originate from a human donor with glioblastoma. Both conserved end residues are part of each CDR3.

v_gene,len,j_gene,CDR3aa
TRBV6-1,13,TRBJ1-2,CAIQTSGIYGYTF
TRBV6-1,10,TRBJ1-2,CASSELGYTF
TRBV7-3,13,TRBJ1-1,CASSTSVNTEAFF
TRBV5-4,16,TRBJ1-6,CASSTLGGARNSPLHF
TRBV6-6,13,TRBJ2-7,CASRENRAYEQYF
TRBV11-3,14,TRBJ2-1,CASSLRELGNEQFF
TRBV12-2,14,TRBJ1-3,CASRPRSSGNTIYF
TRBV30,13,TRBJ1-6,CAWGTGDNSPLHF
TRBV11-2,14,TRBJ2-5,CASSLSGGGETQYF
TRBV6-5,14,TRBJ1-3,CASSPTFEGNTIYF
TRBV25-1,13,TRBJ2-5,CASSDSGQETQYF
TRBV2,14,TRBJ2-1,CASRGASSYNEQFF
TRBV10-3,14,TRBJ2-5,CAIRTSGGLETQYF
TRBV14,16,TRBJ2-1,CASSQGQGLLSNEQFF
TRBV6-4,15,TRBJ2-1,CASSDLAGAHNEQFF
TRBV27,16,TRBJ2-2,CASRQGASTNTGELFF
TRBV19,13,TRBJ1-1,CASSVQGDTEAFF
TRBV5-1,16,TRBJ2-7,CASSLAPGQGTYEQYF
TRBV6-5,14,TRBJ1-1,CASRPGKENTEAFF
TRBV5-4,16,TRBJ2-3,CASSLRQGGRADTQYF
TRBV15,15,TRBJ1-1,CATSSAQGASTEAFF
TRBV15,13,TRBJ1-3,CATSFGSGNTIYF
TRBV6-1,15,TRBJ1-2,CASSDQGGGSYGYTF
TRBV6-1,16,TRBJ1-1,CASSEYPGVQTTEAFF
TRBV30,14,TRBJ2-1,CAFGSRTVDNEQFF
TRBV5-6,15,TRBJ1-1,CASSLDNIPNTEAFF
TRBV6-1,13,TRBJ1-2,CASVRGLSVGYTF
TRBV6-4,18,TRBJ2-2,CASSDSAGGDPWPGELFF
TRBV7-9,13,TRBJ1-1,CASTSGWGAEAFF
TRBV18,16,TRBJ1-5,CASSPYRGGSEQPQHF
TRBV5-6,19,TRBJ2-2,CASSLLAGGQTLNTGELFF
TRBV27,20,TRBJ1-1,CASSPPFGTGHEGANTEAFF
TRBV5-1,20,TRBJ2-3,CASSSSGLARLAGYTDTQYF
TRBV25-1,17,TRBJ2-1,CASEPRRRGGGDNEQFF
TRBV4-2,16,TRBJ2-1,CASSQGDRRAYNEQFF
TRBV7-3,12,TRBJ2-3,CASSLMGDTQYF
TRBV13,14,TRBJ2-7,CASSTIGTAYEQYF
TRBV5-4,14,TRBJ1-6,CASSRTDSLSPLHF
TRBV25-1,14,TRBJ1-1,CASSIRGANTEAFF
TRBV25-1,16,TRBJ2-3,CASSEFMGRASDTQYF
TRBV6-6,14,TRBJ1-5,CASSGQVPNQPQHF
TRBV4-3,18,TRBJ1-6,CASSQDLTGQGGNSPLHF
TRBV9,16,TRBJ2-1,CASSTWTSGGDNEQFF
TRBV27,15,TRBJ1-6,CASSLTGPFNSPLHF
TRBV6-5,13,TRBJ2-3,CASTRQGEDTQYF
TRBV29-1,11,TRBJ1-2,CSVQANYGYTF